The 29 T cell receptor beta chains below all came from one sample that was sequenced in a study of early T cells in non-severe SARS-CoV-2 infection. TCRdb reprocessed the 5' RACE reads via MiXCR and lists one record per CDR3 protein. The sample has tens of thousands of distinct CDR3 sequences, around an eighth seen once. The sample consisted of whole blood. All receptors come from an adult who was a healthcare worker with PCR-confirmed SARS-CoV-2 infection or an uninfected control (not recorded which).

In its sample, this clonotype was seen a few times. The gene calls are TRBV20-1 and TRBJ1-2; D might be TRBD1 (5 bases). Trimming removed 1 base from V and 4 bases from J, with 13 bases in between. CDR1 and CDR2 (germline): DFQATT, SNEGSKA (reference sequence). The CDR3 extends over 14 amino acids. CDR3 sequence: CSARGQGNIYGYTF. The CDR3 region has the DNA TGCAGTGCTAGAGGCCAGGGAAACATCTATGGCTACACCTTC.

Remarks on this clonotype: A much larger clone differs by one base, so this may be a read error. The chain joins TRBV18 to TRBJ2-6; D ambiguous. Germline V CDR1 and CDR2: KGHSH, LQKENI. This CDR3 has 15 amino acids. CDR3 sequence reads: CASSPKVSRANVLTF. The CDR3 DNA reads TGTGCCAGCTCGCCAAAAGTCTCTAGGGCCAACGTCCTGACTTTC. The complete variable domain, with remaining parts taken from reference TRBV18 and TRBJ2-6, reads NAGVMQNPRHLVRRRGQEARLRCSPMKGHSHVYWYRQLPEEGLKFMVYLQKENIIDESGMPKERFSAEFPKEGPSILRIQQVVRGDSAAYFCASSPKVSRANVLTFGAGSRLTVL.

This clonotype was seen at least ten times. The chain couples TRBV28 to TRBJ1-2, with unresolved D. This CDR3 spans 15 amino acids. In germline, CDR1 is MDHEN, CDR2 SYDVKM. V dropped 5 bases and J dropped 4 bases, with 17 bases sitting between them. In DNA, the CDR3 is TGTGCCAGCAGTCCCTCTTGGCGGGAAGCCTATGGCTACACCTTC. Residues: CASSPSWREAYGYTF.

The chain uses TRBV28 and TRBJ2-2, with D hard to call. The CDR3 is 12 amino acids. Trimming removed 5 bases from V and 2 bases from J, with 3 bases in between. Germline lookup yields CDR1 MDHEN and CDR2 SYDVKM. CDR3 protein: CASSHNTGELFF. CDR3 nucleotide sequence: TGTGCCAGCAGTCACAACACCGGGGAGCTGTTTTTT.

There are many counts of this clonotype. This chain uses TRBV4-2 with TRBJ1-5, with D maybe TRBD1 (5 bases). The CDR3 runs 15 residues. Trimming stripped 3 bases from V and 6 bases from J, with 15 bases between. Germline CDR1 and CDR2: LGHNA and YNFKEQ. The CDR3 DNA reads TGTGCCAGCAGCCAGTCCAACGAAGGGGCTCAGCCCCAGCATTTT. Residues: CASSQSNEGAQPQHF.

The gene calls are TRBV10-3 and TRBJ2-7; 9 bases agree with TRBD1. CDR1 is ENHRY, CDR2 SYGVKD, per germline. This CDR3 contains 15 residues. V trimming: 0 bases; J trimming: 7 bases; junction bases outside the gene matches: 7. The CDR3 region has the DNA TGTGCCATCAGTGAGTCGGGACAGGGAGTCGGAGAGCAGTACTTC. Its translation is CAISESGQGVGEQYF.

A few counts support this clonotype. The chain has TRBV29-1 and TRBJ1-3; no definite D call. V gave up 6 bases and J gave up 2 bases, with 14 bases separating them. The CDR3 length is 14 residues. Germline assignment: CDR1 SQVTM and CDR2 ANQGSEA. CDR3 in DNA: TGCAGCGTCCAAGAGGGTGTCACTGGAAACACCATATATTTT. Amino acid sequence: CSVQEGVTGNTIYF.

In its sample, this clonotype was seen many times. For the CDR3, the DNA is TGTGCCAGCAGCTTGTATGGTCAGGTTGGCACTGAAGCTTTCTTT. Translated: CASSLYGQVGTEAFF. The genes are TRBV5-4 and TRBJ1-1, with D unclear. Germline V gene data show CDR1 as SGHNT and CDR2 as YYREEE (reference sequence). The CDR3 contains 15 residues. V was pared by 1 base and J by 4 bases, with 14 bases between.

This clonotype is categorized as medium-sized. The V gene is TRBV20-1, the J gene TRBJ2-3, with 10 bases that match TRBD1. The CDR3 length is 15 residues. The germline gives CDR1 DFQATT, CDR2 SNEGSKA (reference sequence). V was clipped by 5 bases and J by 4 bases; unmatched bases: 9. CDR3: CSAPQGQGIADTQYF. The CDR3 nucleotides are TGCAGTGCTCCCCAGGGACAGGGGATAGCAGATACGCAGTATTTT.

The rearrangement links TRBV29-1 to TRBJ2-7, with D possibly being TRBD2 (5 bases). V lost 6 bases, J lost 1 base, and 13 bases lay in between. Germline lookup yields CDR1 SQVTM and CDR2 ANQGSEA. The CDR3 sequence is 13 residues long. This CDR3 is CSVAGGSSYEQYF. The CDR3 region has the DNA TGCAGCGTGGCGGGCGGCAGTTCCTACGAGCAGTACTTC.

This clonotype has ten or more counts. The chain carries TRBV7-9 and TRBJ1-2; 7 bases align to TRBD1. V was pared by 5 bases and J by 3 bases, with 9 bases of the junction left unmatched. CDR1 SEHNR and CDR2 FQNEAQ come from the germline V gene (reference sequence). This CDR3 contains 15 residues. CDR3 bases: TGTGCCAGCAGCACCCGGACAGGCTCGGACTATGGCTACACCTTC. Protein sequence: CASSTRTGSDYGYTF. Complete variable domain (other parts from reference TRBV7-9 and TRBJ1-2): DTGVSQNPRHKITKRGQNVTFRCDPISEHNRLYWYRQTLGQGPEFLTYFQNEAQLEKSRLLSDRFSAERPKGSFSTLEIQRTEQGDSAMYLCASSTRTGSDYGYTFGSGTRLTVV.

This clonotype appeared many times. V is TRBV7-2 and J is TRBJ2-1; either TRBD1 or TRBD2 may fit D (5 bases each). The germline V gene encodes CDR1 SGHTA and CDR2 FQGNSA. The CDR3 contains 14 residues. With 5 bases removed from V and 7 bases from J, the gap between germline ends came to 15 bases. This chain's CDR3 is CASSAPGPRNEQFF. CDR3 bases: TGTGCCAGCAGCGCACCGGGACCCAGAAATGAGCAGTTCTTC.

This clonotype was seen repeatedly, ten times or more. The chain couples TRBV27 to TRBJ2-1; D not certain. CDR3 length: 11 residues. The V gene lost 7 bases and the J gene lost 12 bases, with 13 bases spanning the gap. Germline CDR1 MNHEY, CDR2 SMNVEV (reference sequence). The CDR3 loop is CASTGGVGQFF. Written as DNA, the CDR3 is TGTGCCAGCACCGGTGGAGTCGGGCAGTTCTTC.

This clonotype was counted ten times or more. The chain couples TRBV29-1 to TRBJ2-7; D may be TRBD2 (6 bases). Germline lookup yields CDR1 SQVTM and CDR2 ANQGSEA. CDR3 length: 11 residues. Trimming pared 6 bases from V and 7 bases from J, leaving 13 bases between. The DNA of the CDR3 is TGCAGCGTCGCACTCGGGGGAGAGCAGTACTTC. Encoded protein: CSVALGGEQYF.

This clonotype was seen ten or more times. The V gene is TRBV5-4, the J gene TRBJ2-4; D may be TRBD2 (5 bases). The V end lost 1 base, the J end lost 8 bases, and 10 bases lay between the germline ends. From germline, CDR1 is SGHNT and CDR2 YYREEE (reference sequence). The CDR3 contains 13 residues. This chain's CDR3 is CASSLRGQDIQYF. In DNA, the CDR3 is TGTGCCAGCAGCTTGCGGGGTCAGGACATTCAGTACTTC.

The table lists this clonotype with many counts. This chain connects TRBV12-3 or TRBV12-4 to TRBJ1-3, with 9 bases identical to TRBD1. CDR3 size: 15 residues. With V trimmed by 6 bases and J by 5 bases, 8 bases remained unmatched. The CDR3 DNA reads TGTGCCAGCAGAAAGGGGACAGGGTCGCGAAACACCATATATTTT. Translated, it gives CASRKGTGSRNTIYF.

The table lists this clonotype with many counts. The chain couples TRBV20-1 to TRBJ1-4; D ambiguous. The CDR3 covers 11 residues. Per germline, CDR1 DFQATT and CDR2 SNEGSKA (reference sequence). V was trimmed by 6 bases and J by 14 bases, leaving 16 bases between them. This CDR3 reads CSASAASRLFF. CDR3 nucleotides: TGCAGTGCAAGCGCGGCTTCGCGGCTGTTTTTT.

This clonotype was detected ten times or more. J is TRBJ2-7 and V is TRBV25-1; D not certain. CDR3 length: 14 amino acids. The germline gives CDR1 MGHDK, CDR2 SYGVNS. V lost 1 base, J lost 5 bases, and 12 bases lay in between. The CDR3 bases are TGTGCCAGCAGTGAATTTCGGTCCACCCACGAGCAGTACTTC. Protein sequence: CASSEFRSTHEQYF.

This clonotype has ten or more counts. The chain carries TRBV20-1 and TRBJ2-1; maybe TRBD1 (6 bases). Germline values: CDR1 DFQATT, CDR2 SNEGSKA (reference sequence). The ends were cut back, 0 bases at V and 6 bases at J, with 33 bases in the middle. The CDR3 is 21 residues long. The DNA for the CDR3 is TGCAGTGCTAGAGATCCGACCCGACTCCAGGGGCCATCCCTCAGCTCCAATGAGCAGTTCTTC. As protein: CSARDPTRLQGPSLSSNEQFF.

This clonotype was recorded many times. CDR3 protein: CASSAPERGPYEQFF. DNA for the CDR3: TGTGCCAGCAGCGCGCCGGAGCGGGGTCCCTATGAGCAGTTCTTC. The rearrangement links TRBV5-4 to TRBJ2-1; 7 bases map to TRBD2. Germline V lookup: CDR1 SGHNT, CDR2 YYREEE (reference sequence). V dropped 4 bases and J dropped 8; count of bases not matched to a gene: 12. This CDR3 region has 15 residues.

This clonotype is labeled medium-sized. CDR3 DNA sequence: TGCAGTGCTGTCACAGCGGGAGAAGAGGCCGGGGAGCTGTTTTTT. Amino acids: CSAVTAGEEAGELFF. The rearrangement uses TRBV20-1 and TRBJ2-2, with 8 bases matching TRBD2. Germline V gene lookup returns CDR1 DFQATT and CDR2 SNEGSKA (reference sequence). J lost 6 bases, V lost 5 bases, and 11 bases had no gene match. The length of the CDR3 is 15 residues.

At least ten counts were recorded for this clonotype. This chain uses TRBV12-3 or TRBV12-4 with TRBJ1-1; 8 bases fit TRBD1. This CDR3 contains 14 residues. The V and J ends lost 6 bases and 9 bases, in that order; junction bases with no gene match: 12. CDR3 amino acids: CASRPPWQGAKAFF. In nucleotides, the CDR3 is TGTGCCAGCAGACCCCCCTGGCAGGGGGCTAAAGCTTTCTTT.

This clonotype was recorded at least ten times. V usage is TRBV18 and J usage is TRBJ2-3, with D hard to call. The CDR3 is made up of 14 amino acids. The germline CDR1 and CDR2 sequences are KGHSH and LQKENI. V lost 3 bases, J lost 4 bases, and 11 bases lay in between. The CDR3 DNA reads as TGTGCCAGCTCACCCCCGACGCGGTCAGATACGCAGTATTTT. It yields the protein CASSPPTRSDTQYF.

The rearrangement uses TRBV6-2 or TRBV6-3 and TRBJ2-7, with TRBD1 as a possible D gene (6 bases). Between the trimmed V and J ends, which lost 5 bases and 3 bases, there was a span of 14 bases. The CDR3 runs to 14 residues. The V gene's germline CDR1 is MNHEY and CDR2 SVGEGT. CDR3 nucleotide sequence: TGTGCCAGCAGTCCGCCCGGGACACACTACGAGCAGTACTTC. Protein: CASSPPGTHYEQYF.

This clonotype was recorded at least ten times. This chain links TRBV12-3 or TRBV12-4 with TRBJ1-1; D possibly corresponds to TRBD1 (6 bases). The CDR3 runs to 17 residues. V gave up 5 bases and J gave up 4 bases, with 23 bases separating them. CDR3 nucleotides: TGTGCCAGCAGTCCCGCCCAGGGGAATTTATTAGGCACTGAAGCTTTCTTT. This codes for CASSPAQGNLLGTEAFF.

This clonotype was picked up one time. It may be a read error: a sequence one base away is much more abundant. The chain combines TRBV20-1 with TRBJ2-3; 8 bases align to TRBD2. V was pared by 8 bases and J by 6 bases, with 10 bases of the junction left unmatched. The CDR3 runs 13 residues. The V gene's germline CDR1 is DFQATT and CDR2 SNEGSKA (reference sequence). CDR3 loop: CSTISGVGDTQYF. CDR3 DNA: TGCAGTACTATTAGCGGGGTTGGGGATACGCAGTATTTT.

The sample holds many counts of this clonotype. The gene calls are TRBV7-2 and TRBJ1-4; D remains ambiguous. This CDR3 spans 16 amino acids. Germline lookup yields CDR1 SGHTA and CDR2 FQGNSA. The ends were cut back, 5 bases at V and 0 bases at J, with 13 bases in the middle. The CDR3 loop is CASSTTPYATNEKLFF. CDR3 DNA sequence: TGTGCCAGCAGCACCACTCCCTATGCAACTAATGAAAAACTGTTTTTT. Variable domain in full (rest from reference TRBV7-2 and TRBJ1-4): GAGVSQSPSNKVTEKGKDVELRCDPISGHTALYWYRQSLGQGLEFLIYFQGNSAPDKSGLPSDRFSAERTGGSVSTLTIQRTQQEDSAVYLCASSTTPYATNEKLFFGSGTQLSVL.

This clonotype was observed many times. This chain joins TRBV19 and TRBJ1-2, with D hard to call. Germline V gene sequence: CDR1 LNHDA, CDR2 SQIVND (reference sequence). V lost 4 bases to trimming and J lost 4 bases, with 10 bases between them. The CDR3 contains 13 residues. CDR3 sequence: CASSTGRSYGYTF. CDR3 in DNA: TGTGCCAGTAGTACCGGACGCTCCTATGGCTACACCTTC.

Concerning this clonotype itself: Possible read error: a much larger clone is one base away. The chain has TRBV10-2 and TRBJ2-7; D perhaps matches TRBD2 (5 bases). The germline gives CDR1 WSHSY, CDR2 SAAADI. The CDR3 contains 12 residues. CDR3: CASRGDSYELYF. DNA of the CDR3: TGCGCCAGCAGGGGAGACTCCTACGAGCTGTACTTC.